This TCR beta chain was sequenced for a study of CXCR3-negative and CXCR3-positive naive CD8 T cells. All TRB cDNA libraries came from 5' RACE performed with UMI labels. TCRdb re-called the 5' RACE reads; every CDR3 protein appears as one record, without DNA. Its listing shows about 130,000 distinct CDR3 sequences. The CDR3 extends over 14 amino acids. V and J are TRBV12-3 or TRBV12-4 and TRBJ2-5. The receptor was isolated from a human donor in good health. Some clones in this sample may be carry-over from other donors' samples. The sequenced sample was naive CXCR3- CD8+ T cells from blood. The subset: CD45RO-CCR7+CD27+CD95- naive CD8+ T cells lacking CXCR3 (TNR3-). CDR3 in amino acids: CASSPRSYQETQYF.